These 14 T cell receptor beta chains were all obtained from the same sample, sequenced in a study of blood T cells in healthy people across ages. Then a second PCR, running about 6 to 12 cycles, was carried out with a sample-barcoded 5' primer and a J-beta primer mix. TCRdb redid the calling of the 5' RACE reads with MiXCR, one entry per CDR3 protein. This sample has 800,000 to 1,000,000 distinct CDR3 sequences; under 50% occur once, and the top ten carry 13%. The specimen sequenced was blood. The receptors originated from a man between 25 and 39 years old in good health.

The table lists this clonotype with a few counts. The rearrangement links TRBV29-1 to TRBJ2-3; D not resolved. The length of the CDR3 is 14 residues. V lost 4 bases to trimming and J lost 3 bases, with 14 bases between them. Germline CDR1 is SQVTM and CDR2 is ANQGSEA. For the CDR3, the DNA is TGCAGCGTTGTGGTGACGGTGGGGACAGATACGCAGTATTTT. Translation gives CSVVVTVGTDTQYF.

With respect to this clonotype: Sequence at one end of the junction differs from germline and may be a read error. The J gene is TRBJ2-5, the V gene TRBV14; D ambiguous. This CDR3 contains 16 residues. Germline V gene sequence: CDR1 SGHDN, CDR2 FVKESK. The CDR3 spells CASNQEAPKDYNEQYF. In DNA form, the CDR3 reads TGTGCCAGCAACCAAGAGGCCCCCAAAGATTACAATGAGCAGTACTTC.

This clonotype has just one count. The chain is built from TRBV20-1 and TRBJ2-3; 10 bases agree with TRBD2. Germline V gene lookup returns CDR1 DFQATT and CDR2 SNEGSKA (reference sequence). There are 14 residues in the CDR3. V shed 3 bases and J 6 bases; nucleotides not matched to a gene: 6. The CDR3 sequence is CSASKREGTDTQYF. In nucleotides, the CDR3 is TGCAGTGCTAGCAAGCGGGAGGGAACCGATACGCAGTATTTT.

The gene calls are TRBV20-1 and TRBJ2-5; TRBD2 matches at 10 bases. The J call may be wrong; the DNA end is better matched by TRBJ2-7. Germline loops: CDR1 DFQATT, CDR2 SNEGSKA (reference sequence). The CDR3 covers 14 residues. The CDR3, as DNA: TGCAGTGCTAGACGGACTAGCGGCCTCCACGAGCAGTACTTC. It specifies CSARRTSGLHEQYF.

The V and J genes are TRBV7-2 and TRBJ2-5; D tentatively fits TRBD1 or TRBD2 (6 bases each). The CDR3 covers 16 residues. V was trimmed by 2 bases and J by 4 bases, leaving 17 bases between them. From germline, CDR1 is SGHTA and CDR2 FQGNSA. CDR3 DNA sequence: TGTGCCAGCAGCTTAAATTCGTGGGGGGCTGGAGAGACCCAGTACTTC. Amino acid sequence: CASSLNSWGAGETQYF.

The J gene is TRBJ1-2, the V gene TRBV19; 10 bases are a match to TRBD1. V shed 10 bases, J shed 4 bases, and the junction held 15 bases outside the gene matches. Germline-derived CDR1 and CDR2 are LNHDA and SQIVND (reference sequence). This CDR3 has 16 residues. Here the CDR3 DNA reads TGTGCCACCACCGACCCGGGACAGGGGTTAAGCTATGGCTACACCTTC. Encoded protein: CATTDPGQGLSYGYTF.

The J gene is TRBJ1-1, the V gene TRBV5-1; the D gene is possibly TRBD1 (6 bases). The CDR3 covers 16 residues. V lost 4 bases and J 5 bases, leaving 21 bases between the germline ends. Germline V gene sequence: CDR1 SGHRS, CDR2 YFSETQ. The CDR3 DNA is TGCGCCAGCAGCCCGGACAGTCGGGGGGAAGGGACTGAAGCTTTCTTT. Protein product: CASSPDSRGEGTEAFF.

V is TRBV6-2 or TRBV6-3 and J is TRBJ2-1, with TRBD2 matching 7 bases. TRBJ2-7 explains the end of the DNA better; the J call may be wrong. The CDR3 is made up of 14 amino acids. Germline CDR1 reads MNHEY; CDR2 reads SVGEGT. The CDR3: CASSLADSYNEQYF. CDR3 in DNA: TGTGCCAGCAGCCTAGCGGACTCCTACAATGAGCAGTACTTC.

The chain links TRBV20-1 to TRBJ2-7; no firm D call. The germline V gene has CDR1 DFQATT and CDR2 SNEGSKA (reference sequence). V was pared by 3 bases and J by 0 bases, with 9 bases between. The CDR3 loop spans 13 amino acids. CDR3 DNA sequence: TGCAGTGCTAGGTTCAGGAGCTCCTACGAGCAGTACTTC. Its protein product is CSARFRSSYEQYF.

This clonotype was recorded a few times. The rearrangement joins TRBV6-2 or TRBV6-3 to TRBJ1-1; D may be TRBD1 (5 bases). Germline lookup yields CDR1 MNHEY and CDR2 SVGEGT. This CDR3 has 15 residues. V was trimmed by 2 bases and J by 1 base, leaving 11 bases between them. CDR3 in DNA: TGTGCCAGCAGTTACATTGGGACCGCGAACACTGAAGCTTTCTTT. Its protein product is CASSYIGTANTEAFF.

The rearrangement uses TRBV14 and TRBJ1-2; D remains unclear. Between the trimmed V and J ends, which lost 1 base and 6 bases, there was a span of 9 bases. The CDR3 is 13 residues long. Germline V gene data show CDR1 as SGHDN and CDR2 as FVKESK. CDR3 nucleotide sequence: TGTGCCAGCAGCCAAGGTAGCGGGAATGGCTACACCTTC. Translation gives CASSQGSGNGYTF.

The rearrangement links TRBV4-1 to TRBJ2-1, with 7 bases aligning to TRBD2. Looked up from germline, CDR1 is MGHRA and CDR2 is YSYEKL. V was clipped by 1 base and J by 1 base; unmatched bases: 7. The CDR3 is made up of 17 amino acids. CDR3 region: CASSQVNTGGSYNEQFF. The CDR3, as DNA: TGCGCCAGCAGCCAAGTTAACACCGGGGGGTCCTACAATGAGCAGTTCTTC.

This clonotype came up a few times. The J gene is TRBJ2-6, the V gene TRBV6-1; no firm D call. The germline CDR1 and CDR2 sequences are MNHNS and SASEGT. V was pared by 0 bases and J by 1 base, with 1 base between. CDR3 length equals 14 residues. CDR3 DNA: TGTGCCAGCAGTGAAGCGTCTGGGGCCAACGTCCTGACTTTC. This gives the protein CASSEASGANVLTF.

The V call is TRBV4-2, the J call TRBJ1-2; 7 positions match TRBD1. The germline V gene encodes CDR1 LGHNA and CDR2 YNFKEQ. The CDR3 runs to 13 residues. V shed 4 bases, J shed 8 bases, and the junction held 7 bases outside the gene matches. The CDR3 region has the DNA TGTGCCAGCAGCCCAGGACAGGCGAGGGGCTACACCTTC. Its protein product is CASSPGQARGYTF.